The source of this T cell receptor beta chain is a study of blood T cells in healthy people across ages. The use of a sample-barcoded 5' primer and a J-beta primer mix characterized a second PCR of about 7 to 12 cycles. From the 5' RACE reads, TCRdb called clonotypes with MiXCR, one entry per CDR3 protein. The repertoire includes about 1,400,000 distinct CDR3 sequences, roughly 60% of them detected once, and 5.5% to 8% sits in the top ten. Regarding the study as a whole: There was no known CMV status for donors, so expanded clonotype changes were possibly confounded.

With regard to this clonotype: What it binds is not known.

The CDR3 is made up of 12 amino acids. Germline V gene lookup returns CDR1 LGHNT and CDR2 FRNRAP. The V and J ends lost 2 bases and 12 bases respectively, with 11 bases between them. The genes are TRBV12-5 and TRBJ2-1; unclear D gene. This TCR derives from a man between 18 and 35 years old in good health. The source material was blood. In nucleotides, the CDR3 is TGTGCTAGTGGTTTGTCGCTGGGTTGGCAGTTCTTC. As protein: CASGLSLGWQFF.